There are a few counts of the clone carrying this T cell receptor beta chain. Its antigen is not identified. This entry belongs to a study of blood T cells in healthy people across ages. The CDR3 length is 15 residues. V lost 2 bases to trimming and J lost 2 bases; unmatched junction nucleotides: 7. Per the germline V gene, CDR1 is SQVTM and CDR2 is ANQGSEA. A second about 7 to 11 cycle PCR used barcoded and J-beta primers. TCRdb reprocessed the 5' RACE reads with MiXCR, giving one entry per CDR3 protein. The sample includes roughly 1,700,000 distinct CDR3 sequences, 28% of them seen just once. Study-wide findings and caveats: With unsorted PBMCs, a conclusive comparison of naive versus antigen-experienced cells was not possible.

Sequenced: blood. The clonotype comes from a woman aged 25 to 39 in good health. The chain carries TRBV29-1 and TRBJ1-1, with 8 bases identical to TRBD1. CDR3: CSVELGTGDNTEAFF. In nucleotides, the CDR3 is TGCAGCGTTGAACTCGGGACAGGTGACAACACTGAAGCTTTCTTT.